The clone carrying this TCR beta chain was recorded at least ten times. Its antigen is undetermined. What was amplified from RNA transcripts were TCR beta CDR3 regions. An initial round of RT-PCR targeting the TCR CDR3 relied on the HTBI primer set. TCRdb recomputed calls from the multiplex PCR reads with MiXCR, one row per CDR3 protein. The sample records 500,000 to 600,000 distinct CDR3 sequences, about 20% being singletons. This entry belongs to a study of T cells in Graves' hyperthyroidism and ophthalmopathy. Broader study findings: Model output signaled ophthalmopathy a median about seven months ahead of onset.

Germline values: CDR1 DFQATT, CDR2 SNEGSKA (reference sequence). The V segment lost 3 bases and the J segment 7 bases; nucleotides outside the gene matches: 7. The CDR3 length is 13 residues. Sequenced: blood. The chain carries TRBV20-1 and TRBJ1-1; 8 positions agree with TRBD1. The sequence derives from a man aged 35 to 55 with Graves' ophthalmopathy. CDR3 in amino acids: CSAREDRVSEAFF. The CDR3 region has the DNA TGCAGTGCTAGGGAGGACAGGGTGAGTGAAGCTTTCTTT.